The rows below give T cell receptor beta chains drawn from one sample of a study of shared T cell receptors in the human thymus. Measured with immunoSEQ multiplex PCR; TCRdb has only the in-frame clones, and not every one. The table has hundreds of thousands of clones, approximately 88% seen once. These same records also appear under a second study, on human thymus T cells.

Sequencing was performed on thymocytes. The receptors originated from a boy younger than two with a congenital heart defect. Each CDR3 is given with its conserved first and last residue. Each record gives: clone size, J gene, V gene, D gene, CDR3 length, CDR3 DNA, CDR3 protein. D genes are given only for firm matches. Clone sizes are given selectively: once, few, many, or a class where the clone is expanded.

clone_size: .; j_call: TRBJ1-4; v_call: TRBV9; d_call: TRBD1; cdr3_length: 14; cdr3_nt: TGTGCCAGCAGCGTAAGGGACAGGGGTGAAAAACTGTTTTTT; cdr3_aa: CASSVRDRGEKLFF
clone_size: .; j_call: TRBJ2-3; v_call: TRBV5-4; d_call: .; cdr3_length: 14; cdr3_nt: TGTGCCAGCAGCCCCAAGGGACTCACAGATACGCAGTATTTT; cdr3_aa: CASSPKGLTDTQYF
clone_size: .; j_call: TRBJ2-7; v_call: TRBV5-4; d_call: TRBD2; cdr3_length: 14; cdr3_nt: TGTGCCAGCAGCCCTCTAGCGGGGGACTACGAGCAGTACTTC; cdr3_aa: CASSPLAGDYEQYF
clone_size: .; j_call: TRBJ2-7; v_call: TRBV14; d_call: TRBD2; cdr3_length: 16; cdr3_nt: TGTGCCAGCAGCCAAGATCTTGAGCGGGAGATCAACGAGCAGTACTTC; cdr3_aa: CASSQDLEREINEQYF
clone_size: .; j_call: TRBJ2-7; v_call: TRBV10-3; d_call: .; cdr3_length: 13; cdr3_nt: TGTGCCACCTCTTCTAAACTCACCTACGAGCAGTACTTC; cdr3_aa: CATSSKLTYEQYF
clone_size: .; j_call: TRBJ1-4; v_call: TRBV4-3; d_call: .; cdr3_length: 14; cdr3_nt: TGCGCCAGCAGCCAAGGTACACGGGATGAAAAACTGTTTTTT; cdr3_aa: CASSQGTRDEKLFF
clone_size: .; j_call: TRBJ1-2; v_call: TRBV30; d_call: .; cdr3_length: 16; cdr3_nt: TGTGCCTGGAGCGATCCGGGACACCTACCAAACTATGGCTACACCTTC; cdr3_aa: CAWSDPGHLPNYGYTF
clone_size: .; j_call: TRBJ2-1; v_call: TRBV11-2; d_call: TRBD1; cdr3_length: 15; cdr3_nt: TGTGCCAGCAGCTTAGGGACAGGGGGCTACAATGAGCAGTTCTTC; cdr3_aa: CASSLGTGGYNEQFF
clone_size: .; j_call: TRBJ1-3; v_call: TRBV29-1; d_call: .; cdr3_length: 13; cdr3_nt: TGCAGCGTTGGGTTGGCGCGGGGAAACACCATATATTTT; cdr3_aa: CSVGLARGNTIYF
clone_size: .; j_call: TRBJ1-1; v_call: TRBV4-3; d_call: TRBD1; cdr3_length: 17; cdr3_nt: TGCGCCAGCAGCCACCGGGGACAGGATGGGATGAACACTGAAGCTTTCTTT; cdr3_aa: CASSHRGQDGMNTEAFF
clone_size: .; j_call: TRBJ2-3; v_call: TRBV5-1; d_call: .; cdr3_length: 11; cdr3_nt: TGCGCCAGCAGCTCCCTGGATACGCAGTATTTT; cdr3_aa: CASSSLDTQYF
clone_size: .; j_call: TRBJ1-1; v_call: TRBV11-2; d_call: TRBD1; cdr3_length: 15; cdr3_nt: TGTGCCAGCAGCCCTCGACAGGGGGGGAACACTGAAGCTTTCTTT; cdr3_aa: CASSPRQGGNTEAFF
clone_size: .; j_call: TRBJ2-7; v_call: TRBV28; d_call: .; cdr3_length: 15; cdr3_nt: TGTGCCAGCAGTTTATGGAGGACAGAAGGCTACGAGCAGTACTTC; cdr3_aa: CASSLWRTEGYEQYF
clone_size: .; j_call: TRBJ1-4; v_call: TRBV23-1; d_call: .; cdr3_length: 15; cdr3_nt: TGCGCCAGCAGTCAATCACGAGGGCTGAACGAAAAACTGTTTTTT; cdr3_aa: CASSQSRGLNEKLFF
clone_size: .; j_call: TRBJ2-7; v_call: TRBV21-1; d_call: .; cdr3_length: 14; cdr3_nt: TGTGCCAGCAGCACTGCCCAGGGGCCCTACGAGCAGTACTTC; cdr3_aa: CASSTAQGPYEQYF
clone_size: .; j_call: TRBJ2-1; v_call: TRBV30; d_call: .; cdr3_length: 17; cdr3_nt: TGTGCCTGGAGTGTAAAGTCGGCGGGGCGCACCTACAATGAGCAGTTCTTC; cdr3_aa: CAWSVKSAGRTYNEQFF
clone_size: .; j_call: TRBJ1-5; v_call: TRBV6-5; d_call: .; cdr3_length: 14; cdr3_nt: TGTGCCAGCAGTATGAGACACAGCAATCAGCCCCAGCATTTT; cdr3_aa: CASSMRHSNQPQHF
clone_size: once; j_call: TRBJ2-5; v_call: TRBV12-5; d_call: TRBD2; cdr3_length: 12; cdr3_nt: TGTGTATCAGCGGGGGGAGGGGAGACCCAGTACTTC; cdr3_aa: CVSAGGGETQYF
clone_size: .; j_call: TRBJ2-1; v_call: TRBV5-8; d_call: .; cdr3_length: 9; cdr3_nt: TGTGCCAGCAGACAGAGCTCGTTCTTC; cdr3_aa: CASRQSSFF
clone_size: .; j_call: TRBJ1-2; v_call: TRBV16; d_call: .; cdr3_length: 14; cdr3_nt: TGTGCCAGCAGCCCGAGAACCGGGGGCTATGGCTACACCTTC; cdr3_aa: CASSPRTGGYGYTF
clone_size: .; j_call: TRBJ2-1; v_call: TRBV6-1; d_call: .; cdr3_length: 15; cdr3_nt: TGTGCCAGCCGAGTTAGGGGCGGGATAAACAATGAGCAGTTCTTC; cdr3_aa: CASRVRGGINNEQFF
clone_size: .; j_call: TRBJ2-1; v_call: TRBV7-2; d_call: TRBD2; cdr3_length: 18; cdr3_nt: TGTGCCAGCAGCTTAGAGAAGGGGAGGGCCCTCACCTACAATGAGCAGTTCTTC; cdr3_aa: CASSLEKGRALTYNEQFF
clone_size: .; j_call: TRBJ2-7; v_call: TRBV6-1; d_call: .; cdr3_length: 10; cdr3_nt: TGTGCCAGCGGAGGAGAGGTGCAGTACTTC; cdr3_aa: CASGGEVQYF
clone_size: once; j_call: TRBJ2-7; v_call: TRBV13; d_call: .; cdr3_length: 15; cdr3_nt: TGTGCCAGCAGCTCCCCCGGGTCCCCCCCCTACGAGCAGTACTTC; cdr3_aa: CASSSPGSPPYEQYF
clone_size: .; j_call: TRBJ2-5; v_call: TRBV4-1; d_call: TRBD2; cdr3_length: 16; cdr3_nt: TGCGCCAGCAGCCAAGACAGGACTAGCGTACAAGAGACCCAGTACTTC; cdr3_aa: CASSQDRTSVQETQYF
clone_size: .; j_call: TRBJ2-3; v_call: TRBV12-2; d_call: .; cdr3_length: 17; cdr3_nt: TGTGCAAGTCGCTCGGAAACCTCTAGCGCCCGCACAGATACGCAGTATTTT; cdr3_aa: CASRSETSSARTDTQYF